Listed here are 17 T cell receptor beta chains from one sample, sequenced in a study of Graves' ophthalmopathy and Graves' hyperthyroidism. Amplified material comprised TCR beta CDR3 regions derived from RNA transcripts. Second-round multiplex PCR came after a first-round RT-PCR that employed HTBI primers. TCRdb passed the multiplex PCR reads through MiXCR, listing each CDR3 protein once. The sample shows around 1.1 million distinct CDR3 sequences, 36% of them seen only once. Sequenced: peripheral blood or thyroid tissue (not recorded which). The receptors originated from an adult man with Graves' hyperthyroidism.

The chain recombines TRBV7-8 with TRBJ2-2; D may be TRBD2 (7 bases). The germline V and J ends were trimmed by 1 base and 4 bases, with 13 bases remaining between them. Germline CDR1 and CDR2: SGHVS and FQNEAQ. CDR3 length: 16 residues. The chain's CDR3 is CASSLEGGAPTGELFF. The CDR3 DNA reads TGTGCCAGCAGCTTAGAGGGGGGGGCGCCCACCGGGGAGCTGTTTTTT. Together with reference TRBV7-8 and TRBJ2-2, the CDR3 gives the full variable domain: GAGVSQSPRYKVAKRGQDVALRCDPISGHVSLFWYQQALGQGPEFLTYFQNEAQLDKSGLPSDRFFAERPEGSVSTLKIQRTQQEDSAVYLCASSLEGGAPTGELFFGEGSRLTVL.

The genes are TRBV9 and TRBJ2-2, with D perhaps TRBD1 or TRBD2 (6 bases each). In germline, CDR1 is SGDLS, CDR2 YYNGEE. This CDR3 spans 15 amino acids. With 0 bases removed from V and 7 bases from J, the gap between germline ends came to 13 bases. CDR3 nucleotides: TGTGCCAGCAGCGTAGGTCCGGGGGCGATCGGGGAGCTGTTTTTT. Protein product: CASSVGPGAIGELFF.

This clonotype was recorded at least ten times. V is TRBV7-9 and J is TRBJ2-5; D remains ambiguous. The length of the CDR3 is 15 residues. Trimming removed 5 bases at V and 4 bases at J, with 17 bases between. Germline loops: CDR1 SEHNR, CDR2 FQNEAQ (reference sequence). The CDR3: CASSAPLGSRETQYF. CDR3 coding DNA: TGTGCCAGCAGCGCCCCCCTCGGTAGTAGAGAGACCCAGTACTTC.

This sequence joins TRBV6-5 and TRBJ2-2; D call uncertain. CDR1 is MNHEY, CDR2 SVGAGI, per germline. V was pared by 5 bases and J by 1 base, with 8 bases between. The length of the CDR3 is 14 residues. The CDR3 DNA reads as TGTGCCAGCAGTAAAGTTTGGAACACCGGGGAGCTGTTTTTT. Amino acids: CASSKVWNTGELFF.

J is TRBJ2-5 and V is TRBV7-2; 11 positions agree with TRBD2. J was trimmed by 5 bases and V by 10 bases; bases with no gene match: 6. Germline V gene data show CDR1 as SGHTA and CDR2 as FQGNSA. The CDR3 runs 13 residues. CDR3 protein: CAIYSGGAETQYF. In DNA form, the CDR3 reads TGTGCCATCTATAGCGGGGGGGCGGAGACCCAGTACTTC. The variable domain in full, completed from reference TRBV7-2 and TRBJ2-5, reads GAGVSQSPSNKVTEKGKDVELRCDPISGHTALYWYRQSLGQGLEFLIYFQGNSAPDKSGLPSDRFSAERTGGSVSTLTIQRTQQEDSAVYLCAIYSGGAETQYFGPGTRLLVL.

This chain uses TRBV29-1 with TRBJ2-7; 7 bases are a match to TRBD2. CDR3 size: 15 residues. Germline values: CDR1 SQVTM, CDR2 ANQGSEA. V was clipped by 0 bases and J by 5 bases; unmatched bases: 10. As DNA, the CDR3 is TGCAGCGTTGAAGATCGTATGGGACGGGGGGACGAGCAGTACTTC. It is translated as CSVEDRMGRGDEQYF.

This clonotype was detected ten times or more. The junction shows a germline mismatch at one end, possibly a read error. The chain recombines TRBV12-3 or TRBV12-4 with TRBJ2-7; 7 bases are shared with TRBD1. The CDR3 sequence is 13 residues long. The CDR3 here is CASSLGQLYEQYF. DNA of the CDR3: TGCGCCAGCAGCTTGGGACAGCTCTACGAGCAGTACTTC.

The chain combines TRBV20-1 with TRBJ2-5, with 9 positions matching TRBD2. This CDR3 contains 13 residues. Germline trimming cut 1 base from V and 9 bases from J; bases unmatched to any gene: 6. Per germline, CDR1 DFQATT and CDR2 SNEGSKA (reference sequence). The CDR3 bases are TGCAGTGCTAGAGGAGGGACTAGCCGGGCCCAGTACTTC. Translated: CSARGGTSRAQYF.

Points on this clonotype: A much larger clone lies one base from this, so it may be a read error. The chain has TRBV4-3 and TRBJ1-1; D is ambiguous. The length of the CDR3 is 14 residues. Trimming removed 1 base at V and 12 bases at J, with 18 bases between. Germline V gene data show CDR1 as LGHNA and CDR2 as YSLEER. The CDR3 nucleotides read TGCGCCAGCAGCCAAGGGGGAGACAAGTCCGCGACTTTCTTT. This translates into CASSQGGDKSATFF.

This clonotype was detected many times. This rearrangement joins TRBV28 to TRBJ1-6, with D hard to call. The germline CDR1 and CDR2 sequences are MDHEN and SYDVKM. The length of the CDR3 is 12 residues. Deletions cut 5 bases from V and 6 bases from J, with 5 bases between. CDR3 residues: CASSPSNSPLHF. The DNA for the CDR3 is TGTGCCAGCAGTCCGTCTAATTCACCCCTCCACTTT. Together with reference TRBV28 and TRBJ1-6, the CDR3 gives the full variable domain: DVKVTQSSRYLVKRTGEKVFLECVQDMDHENMFWYRQDPGLGLRLIYFSYDVKMKEKGDIPEGYSVSREKKERFSLILESASTNQTSMYLCASSPSNSPLHFGNGTRLTVT.

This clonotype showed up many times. The CDR3 DNA follows: TGTGCCAGCAGCTCCAATCAGGGGATCTACGAGCAGTACTTC. Its translation: CASSSNQGIYEQYF. The chain uses TRBV11-2 and TRBJ2-7; D possibly corresponds to TRBD1 (6 bases). Deletions cut 4 bases from V and 3 bases from J, with 13 bases between. CDR1 SGHAT and CDR2 FQNNGV come from the germline V gene. The CDR3 sequence is 14 residues long.

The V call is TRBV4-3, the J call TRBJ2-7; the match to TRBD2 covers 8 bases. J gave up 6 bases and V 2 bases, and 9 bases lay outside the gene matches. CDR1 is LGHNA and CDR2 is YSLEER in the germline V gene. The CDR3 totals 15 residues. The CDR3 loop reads CASSQSPGGLVEQYF. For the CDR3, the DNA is TGCGCCAGCAGCCAATCGCCGGGAGGGCTCGTCGAGCAGTACTTC.

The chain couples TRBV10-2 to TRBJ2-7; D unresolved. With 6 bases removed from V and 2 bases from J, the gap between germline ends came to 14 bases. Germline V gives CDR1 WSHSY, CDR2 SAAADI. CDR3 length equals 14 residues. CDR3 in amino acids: CASSQDLMAYEQYF. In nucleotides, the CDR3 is TGCGCCAGCAGCCAAGATTTGATGGCCTACGAGCAGTACTTC.

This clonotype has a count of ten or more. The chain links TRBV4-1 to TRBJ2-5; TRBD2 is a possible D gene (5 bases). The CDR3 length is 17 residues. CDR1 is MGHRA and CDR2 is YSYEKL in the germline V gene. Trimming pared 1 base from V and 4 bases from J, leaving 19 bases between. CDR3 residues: CASSQGAGLGNTETQYF. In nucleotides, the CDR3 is TGCGCCAGCAGCCAAGGGGCGGGTCTAGGGAATACAGAGACCCAGTACTTC.

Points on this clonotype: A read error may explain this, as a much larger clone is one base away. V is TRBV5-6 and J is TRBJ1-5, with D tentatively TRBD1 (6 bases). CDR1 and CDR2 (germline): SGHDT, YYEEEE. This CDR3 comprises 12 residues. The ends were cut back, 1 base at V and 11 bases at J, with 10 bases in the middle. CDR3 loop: CASSLRGESQHF. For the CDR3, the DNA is TGTGCCAGCAGCTTGAGGGGGGAGTCCCAGCATTTT.

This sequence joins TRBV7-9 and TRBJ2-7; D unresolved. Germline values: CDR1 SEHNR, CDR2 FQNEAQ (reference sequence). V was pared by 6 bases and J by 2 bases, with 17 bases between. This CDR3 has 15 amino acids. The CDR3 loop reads CASSNVAMNPYEQYF. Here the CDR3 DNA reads TGTGCCAGCAGTAACGTGGCCATGAACCCCTACGAGCAGTACTTC.

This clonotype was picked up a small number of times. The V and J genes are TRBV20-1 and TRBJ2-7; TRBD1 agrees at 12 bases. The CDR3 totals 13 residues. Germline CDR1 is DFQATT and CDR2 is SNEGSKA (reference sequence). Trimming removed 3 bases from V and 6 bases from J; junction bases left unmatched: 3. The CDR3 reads CSARPGQGAEQYF. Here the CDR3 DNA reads TGCAGTGCTAGGCCGGGACAGGGGGCCGAGCAGTACTTC.